Below are 7 T cell receptor beta chains sequenced from a single sample in a study of beta chain features in type 1 diabetes. Expressed TCRB transcripts were sequenced because the entire RNA isolate underwent reverse transcription. Method: immunoSEQ multiplex PCR; TCRdb's copy keeps in-frame clones and lacks some. This sample has about 330,000 clones, with 11% found just once. What was sequenced was naive CD4+ T cells from blood. The receptors stem from a woman aged 25 to 39 in good health.

V gene TRBV4-2 combines with J gene TRBJ2-7; no definite D call. Trimming pared 0 bases from V and 4 bases from J, leaving 16 bases between. Germline CDR1 and CDR2: LGHNA and YNFKEQ. This CDR3 contains 16 residues. CDR3 region: CASSQDLQEPSYEQYF. As DNA, the CDR3 is TGTGCCAGCAGCCAAGATTTGCAGGAACCCTCGTACGAGCAGTACTTC.

The chain carries TRBV9 and TRBJ1-2; TRBD1 aligns across 9 bases. CDR1 is SGDLS, CDR2 YYNGEE, per germline. J lost 3 bases, V lost 4 bases, and 16 bases had no gene match. The CDR3 contains 18 residues. The CDR3 coding sequence is TGTGCCAGCAGCACCCGGGGGACAGGGTTGTATATGGACTATGGCTACACCTTC. Its protein product is CASSTRGTGLYMDYGYTF.

The chain combines TRBV9 with TRBJ2-2; TRBD2 matches at 15 bases. The CDR3 loop spans 17 amino acids. V lost 7 bases and J lost 5; bases outside the gene matches: 9. Germline assignment: CDR1 SGDLS and CDR2 YYNGEE. Here the CDR3 reads CASGRTSGREGTGELFF. The CDR3 DNA reads as TGTGCCAGCGGGAGGACTAGCGGGAGGGAGGGTACCGGGGAGCTGTTTTTT.

This clone was picked up a small number of times. The chain joins TRBV18 to TRBJ2-7; the D gene is possibly TRBD2 (5 bases). CDR1 is KGHSH and CDR2 is LQKENI in the germline V gene. CDR3 size: 13 residues. Trimming removed 2 bases at V and 7 bases at J, with 12 bases between. In nucleotides, the CDR3 is TGTGCCAGCTCACCAGCCGGGGTTGAGGAGCAGTACTTC. Translation: CASSPAGVEEQYF.

Only a few counts were recorded for this clone. The CDR3 sequence: CAWSGYSGEPSYEQYF. In nucleotides, the CDR3 is TGTGCCTGGAGTGGGTATAGCGGCGAGCCCTCCTACGAGCAGTACTTC. This chain uses TRBV30 with TRBJ2-7; a weak D match, TRBD2 (6 bases). Looked up from germline, CDR1 is GTSNPN and CDR2 is SVGIG (reference sequence). The CDR3 is 16 residues long. Trimming took off 1 base at V and 0 bases at J, with 16 bases between the two ends.

The CDR3 region is CASRTAGNIQYF. In DNA, the CDR3 is TGTGCCAGCAGGACAGCAGGAAACATTCAGTACTTC. This rearrangement joins TRBV27 to TRBJ2-4; D may be TRBD1 (5 bases). This CDR3 spans 12 amino acids. Trimming pared 6 bases from V and 6 bases from J, leaving 9 bases between. CDR1 is MNHEY and CDR2 is SMNVEV in the germline V gene (reference sequence).

The table lists this clone with a few counts. This rearrangement joins TRBV6-5 to TRBJ2-5; 7 nucleotides agree with TRBD1. Germline CDR1 is MNHEY and CDR2 is SVGAGI. With V trimmed by 0 bases and J by 5 bases, 3 bases remained unmatched. This CDR3 region has 14 residues. The CDR3 protein is CASSYSGGAETQYF. The DNA for the CDR3 is TGTGCCAGCAGTTACTCAGGGGGCGCGGAGACCCAGTACTTC.